A selection of T cell receptor beta chains follows, all from one sample in a study of T cell responses to AZD1222 COVID-19 vaccine. Using immunoSEQ multiplex PCR, the repertoire was profiled, and TCRdb retains in-frame clones only, with some absent. The sample contains about 120,000 clones, approximately 94% of which appear only once. The sample was peripheral blood, taken 28 days after the second AZD1222 dose. These receptor sequences come from an adult who received the AZD1222 COVID-19 vaccine. Both conserved end residues are part of each CDR3. Size is stated for part of the rows, as once, few or many counts, or as a class when the clone is expanded.

j_call	clone_size	cdr3_length	v_call	cdr3_aa
TRBJ1-1	-	17	TRBV18	CASSPTRLGGTNTEAFF
TRBJ1-4	-	15	TRBV7-9	CASSFDTASGEKLFF
TRBJ2-7	-	12	TRBV29-1	CSGIGGGYEQYF
TRBJ1-4	-	16	TRBV19	CASREPRGTGNEKLFF
TRBJ1-3	-	13	TRBV6-5	CASRADSGNTIYF
TRBJ2-3	-	21	TRBV7-2	CASSLARGQGAHLFGTDTQYF
TRBJ1-2	-	13	TRBV19	CASTDSLAYGYTF
TRBJ1-2	once	13	TRBV10-1	CASSSDRMNGYTF
TRBJ2-7	-	15	TRBV7-9	CASSTYSGRASEQYF
TRBJ2-1	-	17	TRBV4-3	CASSQDTAGGWDNEQFF
TRBJ2-3	-	15	TRBV19	CASSRPGGSTDTQYF
TRBJ2-3	-	16	TRBV18	CASSLFDQGSTDTQYF
TRBJ1-2	-	11	TRBV30	CAWSVNAAVTF
TRBJ1-1	-	13	TRBV10-3	CAISIQGDTEAFF
TRBJ1-3	-	17	TRBV18	CASSPPGQGGTGNTIYF
TRBJ2-1	-	17	TRBV7-9	CASSFRGLAGSYNEQFF
TRBJ1-2	-	17	TRBV7-8	CASSPLPDRGLAYGYTF
TRBJ1-2	-	13	TRBV7-2	CASSTGTQGGYTF
TRBJ2-5	-	12	TRBV5-4	CASSWDGGTQYF
TRBJ2-3	-	14	TRBV6-5	CASSHTSATDTQYF
TRBJ2-7	-	11	TRBV20-1	CSAPGQTEQYF
TRBJ1-2	-	13	TRBV6-2/TRBV6-3	CASTPGGNRGYTF
TRBJ1-5	-	15	TRBV5-5	CASSLGPGVDQPQHF
TRBJ2-5	-	14	TRBV18	CASSRTGGQETQYF
TRBJ2-5	-	17	TRBV3-1/TRBV3-2	CASSHAPGSGGRETQYF
TRBJ2-7	-	21	TRBV19	CASSPIVRNSDRGPTSYEQYF
TRBJ2-5	-	15	TRBV5-4	CASSLGLAGQETQYF
TRBJ2-5	-	17	TRBV5-1	CASSVYGLAGGQETQYF
TRBJ1-6	-	13	TRBV7-2	CASRDRDLPSLHF
TRBJ1-3	-	18	TRBV4-2	CASSRQQGHLSSGNTIYF
TRBJ2-6	-	17	TRBV25-1	CASSELRQGLYANVLTF
TRBJ1-6	-	15	TRBV2	CASKDRVSNNSPLHF
TRBJ2-1	-	18	TRBV21-1	CASSKLASGSQSYNEQFF
TRBJ2-1	-	14	TRBV4-2	CASSQLANYNEQFF
TRBJ1-1	-	14	TRBV5-5	CASSLRAEATEAFF
TRBJ1-2	-	16	TRBV3-1/TRBV3-2	CASSQDGAVWGYGYTF
TRBJ1-1	-	14	TRBV6-5	CASGLGNMNTEAFF
TRBJ1-4	-	14	TRBV5-1	CASSKGQANEKLFF
TRBJ1-1	once	13	TRBV27	CASSLLANTEAFF
TRBJ2-7	-	11	TRBV29-1	CSGWTGHEQYF
TRBJ2-1	-	15	TRBV6-5	CASSYSITGYNEQFF
TRBJ2-1	-	11	TRBV5-1	CASSFRREQFF
TRBJ1-1	-	12	TRBV6-2/TRBV6-3	CASSYNAPEAFF
TRBJ2-3	-	16	TRBV7-2	CASSLEGGTWGDTQYF
TRBJ2-1	-	17	TRBV7-2	CASSLARGSGSYNEQFF
TRBJ2-7	-	14	TRBV7-2	CASSLDRGSNEQYF
TRBJ1-1	-	13	TRBV5-8	CASTRTWASEAFF
TRBJ1-1	-	14	TRBV10-2	CASSERKPAPEAFF
TRBJ2-3	-	13	TRBV7-8	CASSPGQGITQYF
TRBJ2-4	-	14	TRBV5-1	CASSEAEGENIQYF
TRBJ2-5	-	15	TRBV5-1	CASSLGPGGQETQYF
TRBJ2-1	-	13	TRBV12-3/TRBV12-4	CASSARALHEQFF
TRBJ2-3	-	14	TRBV6-5	CASSYGKTGDTQYF
TRBJ1-2	-	15	TRBV7-9	CASSYAGLGGYGYTF
TRBJ1-5	few	15	TRBV19	CASSQNVGFYQPQHF
TRBJ2-1	-	15	TRBV7-2	CASSLTGVNYNEQFF
TRBJ1-2	-	15	TRBV7-2	CASSQQGSKVYGYTF
TRBJ1-2	-	14	TRBV6-2/TRBV6-3	CASSPSDRNYGYTF